The 6 T cell receptor beta chains given below trace back to one sample, sequenced in a study of tumor and adjacent non-tumor tissue in lung cancer. No cell sorting was done before RNA was extracted from the tissue. A modified ARM-PCR protocol with three rounds of nested PCR amplified TCRbeta. TCRdb used MiXCR to reprocess the multiplex PCR reads, holding one entry per CDR3 protein. The profile shows 200,000 to 250,000 distinct CDR3 sequences, less than 80% of them singletons. The source material was lung tumor tissue. All receptors come from a man in his 60s with non-small cell lung cancer.

Many counts were recorded for this clonotype. Likely a read error: the CDR3 ends without its conserved phenylalanine or tryptophan. This chain uses TRBV11-2 with TRBJ1-1, with unresolved D. This CDR3 has 15 residues. Germline-derived CDR1 and CDR2 are SGHAT and FQNNGV. Trimming took off 0 bases at V and 6 bases at J, with 14 bases between the two ends. As DNA, the CDR3 is TGTGCCAGCAGCTTAGAAAGGGTCTTTGAAGCTGAAGCTTTCTCT. Amino acid sequence: CASSLERVFEAEAFS.

Points on this clonotype: At one boundary the junction diverges from the germline segment, which might be a read error. CDR3 coding DNA: TGTGTCAGCAGCTTGGATCTCACAGATACGCAGTATTTT. It yields the protein CVSSLDLTDTQYF. This sequence joins TRBV11-2 and TRBJ2-3; D remains unclear. The CDR3 consists of 13 residues. From germline, CDR1 is SGHAT and CDR2 FQNNGV. Using reference TRBV11-2 and TRBJ2-3 for the parts outside the CDR3, the full variable domain is EAGVAQSPRYKIIEKRQSVAFWCNPISGHATLYWYQQILGQGPKLLIQFQNNGVVDDSQLPKDRFSAERLKGVDSTLKIQPAKLEDSAVYLCVSSLDLTDTQYFGPGTRLTVL.

As regards this clonotype: A junction end diverges from the germline sequence, so it may reflect a read error. The V call is TRBV11-1, the J call TRBJ2-5, with no clear D. The CDR3 has 14 residues. Germline CDR1 SGHAT, CDR2 FQDESV (reference sequence). In nucleotides, the CDR3 is TGTGCCAGCAGTTCCCAGAGAATACAAGAGGCCCAGTACTTC. It is translated as CASSSQRIQEAQYF. The whole variable domain, filled in from reference TRBV11-1 and TRBJ2-5, reads EAEVAQSPRYKITEKSQAVAFWCDPISGHATLYWYRQILGQGPELLVQFQDESVVDDSQLPKDRFSAERLKGVDSTLKIQPAELGDSAMYLCASSSQRIQEAQYFGPGTRLLVL.

This sequence joins TRBV6-6 and TRBJ1-5; TRBD1 matches 8 bases. The J call is in doubt because the DNA end fits TRBJ2-3 better. CDR1 is MNHNY and CDR2 is SVGAGI in the germline V gene (reference sequence). The CDR3 loop spans 14 amino acids. The CDR3 DNA sequence: TGTGCCAGCAGTTCCGGACAGGGAAGTCAGCCCCAGTATTTT. It is translated as CASSSGQGSQPQYF.

Turning to this clonotype: One end of the junction varies from germline; a read error may be responsible. The chain carries TRBV6-6 and TRBJ2-4; D remains unclear. CDR3 length: 17 amino acids. The germline V gene encodes CDR1 MNHNY and CDR2 SVGAGI (reference sequence). The CDR3 DNA is TGTGCCAGCAAGGCGTTCGGGTCCACCGAGGCCAAAGACATTCAGTGCTTC. This sequence encodes CASKAFGSTEAKDIQCF.

V and J are TRBV14 and TRBJ2-3, with TRBD1 as a possible D gene (6 bases). The CDR3 spans 15 residues. CDR1 and CDR2 (germline): SGHDN, FVKESK. Trimming pared 3 bases from V and 6 bases from J, leaving 16 bases between. The CDR3 spells CASSQGASLFDTQYF. DNA of the CDR3: TGTGCCAGCAGCCAGGGGGCGAGTTTGTTTGATACGCAGTATTTT.